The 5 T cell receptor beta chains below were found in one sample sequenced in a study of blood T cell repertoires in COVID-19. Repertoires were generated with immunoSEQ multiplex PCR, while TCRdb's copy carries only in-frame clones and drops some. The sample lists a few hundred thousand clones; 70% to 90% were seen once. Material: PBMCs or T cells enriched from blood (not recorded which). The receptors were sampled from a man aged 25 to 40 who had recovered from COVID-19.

CDR3 DNA sequence: TGTGCCAGCTCACCACAGGACAGAATTAACTATGGCTACACCTTC. Translating it yields CASSPQDRINYGYTF. The chain employs TRBV18 and TRBJ1-2, with D possibly matching TRBD1 (6 bases). Trimming took off 1 base at V and 1 base at J, with 10 bases between the two ends. The CDR3 loop spans 15 amino acids. Germline V gene sequence: CDR1 KGHSH, CDR2 LQKENI.

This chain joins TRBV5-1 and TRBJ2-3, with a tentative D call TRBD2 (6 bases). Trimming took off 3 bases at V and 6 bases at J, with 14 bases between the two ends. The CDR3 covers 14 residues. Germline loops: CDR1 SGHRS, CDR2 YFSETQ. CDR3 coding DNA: TGCGCCAGCAGCTCGGGACTGGAACTTGATACGCAGTATTTT. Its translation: CASSSGLELDTQYF.

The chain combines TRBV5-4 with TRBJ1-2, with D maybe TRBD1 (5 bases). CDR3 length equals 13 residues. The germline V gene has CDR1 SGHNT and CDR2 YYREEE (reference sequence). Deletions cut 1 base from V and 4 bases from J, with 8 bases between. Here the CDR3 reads CASSLQGPYGYTF. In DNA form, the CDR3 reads TGTGCCAGCAGCTTGCAGGGCCCCTATGGCTACACCTTC.

The CDR3 nucleotides read TGTGCCAGCAGTTTATTGGCATTGAACACTGAAGCTTTCTTT. This codes for CASSLLALNTEAFF. The chain recombines TRBV27 with TRBJ1-1; D unresolved. Germline V gives CDR1 MNHEY, CDR2 SMNVEV (reference sequence). V lost 1 base and J lost 0, with 6 bases in between. This CDR3 is 14 amino acids long.

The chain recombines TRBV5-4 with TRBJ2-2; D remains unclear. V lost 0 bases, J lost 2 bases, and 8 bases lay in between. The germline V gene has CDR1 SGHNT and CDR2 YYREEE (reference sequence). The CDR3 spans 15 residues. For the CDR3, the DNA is TGTGCCAGCAGCTTGGCCTATACTAACACCGGGGAGCTGTTTTTT. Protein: CASSLAYTNTGELFF. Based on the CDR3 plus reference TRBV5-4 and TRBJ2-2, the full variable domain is ETGVTQSPTHLIKTRGQQVTLRCSSQSGHNTVSWYQQALGQGPQFIFQYYREEENGRGNFPPRFSGLQFPNYSSELNVNALELDDSALYLCASSLAYTNTGELFFGEGSRLTVL.